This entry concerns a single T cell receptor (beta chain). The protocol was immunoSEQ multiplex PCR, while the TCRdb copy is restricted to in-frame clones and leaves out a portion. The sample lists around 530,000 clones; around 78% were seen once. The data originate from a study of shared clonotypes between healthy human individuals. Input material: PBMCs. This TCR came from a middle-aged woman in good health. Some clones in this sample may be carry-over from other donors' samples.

The CDR3 spells CAWSAHRTSENEQYF. The CDR3 region has the DNA TGTGCCTGGAGTGCACACAGGACTAGCGAGAACGAGCAGTACTTC. This rearrangement joins TRBV30 to TRBJ2-5; TRBD2 matches 9 bases. The J call may be faulty, since TRBJ2-7 better matches the DNA end. The CDR3 is made up of 15 amino acids. Germline V gives CDR1 GTSNPN, CDR2 SVGIG (reference sequence).